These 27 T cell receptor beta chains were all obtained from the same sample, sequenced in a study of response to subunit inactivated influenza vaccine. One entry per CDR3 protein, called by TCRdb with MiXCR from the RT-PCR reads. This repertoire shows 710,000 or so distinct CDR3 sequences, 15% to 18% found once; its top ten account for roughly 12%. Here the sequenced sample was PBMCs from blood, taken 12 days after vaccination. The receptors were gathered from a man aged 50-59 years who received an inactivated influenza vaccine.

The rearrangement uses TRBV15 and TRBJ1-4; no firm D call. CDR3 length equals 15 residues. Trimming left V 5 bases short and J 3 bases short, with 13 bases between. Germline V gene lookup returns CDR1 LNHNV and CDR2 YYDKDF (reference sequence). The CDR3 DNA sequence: TGTGCCACCAGCTCCAAGGCACGGGCTAATGAAAAACTGTTTTTT. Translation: CATSSKARANEKLFF.

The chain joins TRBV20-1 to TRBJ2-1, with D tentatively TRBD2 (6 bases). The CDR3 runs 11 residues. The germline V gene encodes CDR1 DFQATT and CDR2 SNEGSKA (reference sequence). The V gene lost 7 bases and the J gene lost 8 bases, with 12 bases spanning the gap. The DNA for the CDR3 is TGCAGTGGCCGGGGGTCGGATGAGCAGTTCTTC. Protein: CSGRGSDEQFF.

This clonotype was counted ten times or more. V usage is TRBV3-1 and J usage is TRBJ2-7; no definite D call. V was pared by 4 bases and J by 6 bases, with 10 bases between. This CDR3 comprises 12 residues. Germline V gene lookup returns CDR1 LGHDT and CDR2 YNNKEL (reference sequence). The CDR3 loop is CASSLNRGEQYF. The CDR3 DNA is TGTGCCAGCAGCCTGAACAGAGGCGAGCAGTACTTC.

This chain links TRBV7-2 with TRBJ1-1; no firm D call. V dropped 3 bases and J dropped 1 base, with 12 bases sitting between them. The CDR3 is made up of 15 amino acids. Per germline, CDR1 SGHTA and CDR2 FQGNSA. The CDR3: CASSFSGRKNTEAFF. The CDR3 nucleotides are TGTGCCAGCAGCTTCTCCGGCCGTAAGAACACTGAAGCTTTCTTT.

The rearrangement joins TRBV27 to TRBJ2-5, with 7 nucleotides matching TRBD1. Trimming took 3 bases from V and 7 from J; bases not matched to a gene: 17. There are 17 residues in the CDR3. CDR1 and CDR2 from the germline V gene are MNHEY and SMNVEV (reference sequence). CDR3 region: CASSFRQGARGDRTQYF. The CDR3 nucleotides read TGTGCCAGCAGTTTCCGACAGGGCGCGAGGGGTGACAGGACCCAGTACTTC.

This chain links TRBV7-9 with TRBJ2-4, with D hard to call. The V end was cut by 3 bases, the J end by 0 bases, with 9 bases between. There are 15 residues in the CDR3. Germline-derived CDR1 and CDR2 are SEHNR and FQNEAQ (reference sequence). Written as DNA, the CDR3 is TGTGCCAGCAGCTTGAGCAGTCTAGCCAAAAACATTCAGTACTTC. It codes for CASSLSSLAKNIQYF.

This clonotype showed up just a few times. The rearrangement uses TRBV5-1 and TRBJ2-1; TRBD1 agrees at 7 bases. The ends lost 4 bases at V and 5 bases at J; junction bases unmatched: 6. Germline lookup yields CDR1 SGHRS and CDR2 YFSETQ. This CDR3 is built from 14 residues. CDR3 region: CASSVTGADNEQFF. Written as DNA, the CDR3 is TGCGCCAGCAGCGTCACAGGGGCGGACAATGAGCAGTTCTTC.

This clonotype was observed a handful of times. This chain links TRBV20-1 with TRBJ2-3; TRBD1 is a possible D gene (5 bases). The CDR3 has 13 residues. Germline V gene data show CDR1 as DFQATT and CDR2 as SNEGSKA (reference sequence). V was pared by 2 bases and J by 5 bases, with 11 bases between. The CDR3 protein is CSARSRDKDTQYF. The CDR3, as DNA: TGCAGTGCTAGATCCAGGGATAAAGATACGCAGTATTTT.

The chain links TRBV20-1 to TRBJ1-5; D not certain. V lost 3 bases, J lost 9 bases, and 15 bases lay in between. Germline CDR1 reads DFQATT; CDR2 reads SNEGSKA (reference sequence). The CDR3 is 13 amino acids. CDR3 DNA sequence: TGCAGTGCTAGGGCAGACGTGCGGAGGCCCCAGCATTTT. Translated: CSARADVRRPQHF.

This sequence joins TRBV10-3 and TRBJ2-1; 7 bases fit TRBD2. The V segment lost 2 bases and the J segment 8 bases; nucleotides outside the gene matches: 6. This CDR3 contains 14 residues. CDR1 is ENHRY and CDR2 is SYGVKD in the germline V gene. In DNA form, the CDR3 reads TGTGCCATCAGTGAGGGGACTACGTATCATGAGCAGTTCTTC. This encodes CAISEGTTYHEQFF.

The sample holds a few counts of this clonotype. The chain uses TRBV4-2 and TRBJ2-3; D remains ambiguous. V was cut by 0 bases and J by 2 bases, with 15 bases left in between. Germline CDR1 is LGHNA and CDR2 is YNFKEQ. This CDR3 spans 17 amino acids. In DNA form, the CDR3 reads TGTGCCAGCAGCCAAGATATTTCGGTCCTCGCCACAGATACGCAGTATTTT. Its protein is CASSQDISVLATDTQYF.

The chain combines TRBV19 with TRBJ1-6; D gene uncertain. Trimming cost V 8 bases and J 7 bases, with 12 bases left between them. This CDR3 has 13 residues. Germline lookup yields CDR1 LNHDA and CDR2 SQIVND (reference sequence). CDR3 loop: CASARNLNSPLHF. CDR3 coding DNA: TGTGCCAGTGCCAGAAACCTAAATTCACCCCTCCACTTT.

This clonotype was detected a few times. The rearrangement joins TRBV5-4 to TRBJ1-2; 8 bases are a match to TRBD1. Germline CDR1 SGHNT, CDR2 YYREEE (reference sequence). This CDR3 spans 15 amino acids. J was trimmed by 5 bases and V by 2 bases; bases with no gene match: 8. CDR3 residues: CASSLAGGGFYGYTF. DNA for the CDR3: TGTGCCAGCAGCTTAGCAGGGGGCGGATTTTATGGCTACACCTTC.

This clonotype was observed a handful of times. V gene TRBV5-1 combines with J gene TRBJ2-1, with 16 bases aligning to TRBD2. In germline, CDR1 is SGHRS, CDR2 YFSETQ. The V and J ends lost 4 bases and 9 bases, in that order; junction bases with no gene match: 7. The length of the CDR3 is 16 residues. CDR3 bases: TGCGCCAGCAGCCAAGGGACTAGCGGGGGGGCTAGTGAGCAGTTCTTC. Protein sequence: CASSQGTSGGASEQFF.

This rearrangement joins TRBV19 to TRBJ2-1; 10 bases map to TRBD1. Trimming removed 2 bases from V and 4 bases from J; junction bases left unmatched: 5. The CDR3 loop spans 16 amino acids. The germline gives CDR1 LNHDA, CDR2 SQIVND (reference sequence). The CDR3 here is CASSIIGQGEYNEQFF. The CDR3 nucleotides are TGTGCCAGTAGTATAATAGGACAGGGGGAATACAATGAGCAGTTCTTC.

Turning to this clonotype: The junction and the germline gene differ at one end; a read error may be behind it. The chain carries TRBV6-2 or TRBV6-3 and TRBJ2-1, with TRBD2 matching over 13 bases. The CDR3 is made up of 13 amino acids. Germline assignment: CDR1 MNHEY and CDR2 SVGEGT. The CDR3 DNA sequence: TGTACCAGCGGACTAGCGGGAGTCCATGAGCAGTTCTTC. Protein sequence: CTSGLAGVHEQFF.

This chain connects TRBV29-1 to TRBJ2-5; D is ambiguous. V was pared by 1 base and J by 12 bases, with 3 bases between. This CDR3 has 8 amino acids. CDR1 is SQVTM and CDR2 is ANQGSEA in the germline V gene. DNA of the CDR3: TGCAGCGTTGAAGCCAAGTACTTC. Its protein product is CSVEAKYF.

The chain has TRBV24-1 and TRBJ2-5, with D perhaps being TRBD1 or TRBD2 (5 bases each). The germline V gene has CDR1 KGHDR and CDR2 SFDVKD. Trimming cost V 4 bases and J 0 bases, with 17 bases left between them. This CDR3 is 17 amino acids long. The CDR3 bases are TGTGCCACCAGTGACCGAAAGACCGGGACCGACCAAGAGACCCAGTACTTC. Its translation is CATSDRKTGTDQETQYF.

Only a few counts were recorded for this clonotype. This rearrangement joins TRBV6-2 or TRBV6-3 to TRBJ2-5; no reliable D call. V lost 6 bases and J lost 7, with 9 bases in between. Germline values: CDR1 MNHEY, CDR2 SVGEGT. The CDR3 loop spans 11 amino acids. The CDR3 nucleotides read TGTGCCAGCAGCCTTGAATGGACCCAGTACTTC. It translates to CASSLEWTQYF.

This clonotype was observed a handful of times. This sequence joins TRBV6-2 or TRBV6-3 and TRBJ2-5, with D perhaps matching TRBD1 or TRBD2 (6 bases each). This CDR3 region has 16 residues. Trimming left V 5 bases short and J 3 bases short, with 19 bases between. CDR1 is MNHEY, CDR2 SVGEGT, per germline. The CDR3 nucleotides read TGTGCCAGCAGTGCACCTCGGGGGCTCGGGAAAGAGACCCAGTACTTC. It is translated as CASSAPRGLGKETQYF.

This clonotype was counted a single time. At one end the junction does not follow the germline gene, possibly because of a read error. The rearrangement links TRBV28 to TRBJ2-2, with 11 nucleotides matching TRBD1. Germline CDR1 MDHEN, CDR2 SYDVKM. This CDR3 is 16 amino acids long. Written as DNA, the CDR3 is TGTGTCAGCAGTTTGAGGACAGGGGGCCCGGGGCGGGAGCTGTTTTTT. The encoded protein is CVSSLRTGGPGRELFF.

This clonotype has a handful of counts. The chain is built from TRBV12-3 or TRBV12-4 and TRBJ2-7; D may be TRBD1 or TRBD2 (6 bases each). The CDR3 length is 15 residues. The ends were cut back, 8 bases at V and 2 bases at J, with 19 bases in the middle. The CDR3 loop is CASGAPGEEAYEQYF. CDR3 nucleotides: TGTGCCAGCGGGGCCCCAGGGGAGGAGGCCTACGAGCAGTACTTC.

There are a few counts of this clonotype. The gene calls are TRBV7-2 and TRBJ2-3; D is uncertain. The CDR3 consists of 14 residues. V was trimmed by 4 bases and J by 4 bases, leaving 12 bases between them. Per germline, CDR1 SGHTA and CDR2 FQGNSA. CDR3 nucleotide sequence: TGTGCCAGCAGCTCGACTTACTACGCAGATACGCAGTATTTT. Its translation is CASSSTYYADTQYF.

CDR3 residues: CASSSEGGTEAFF. In nucleotides, the CDR3 is TGCGCCAGCAGCTCGGAGGGAGGCACTGAAGCTTTCTTT. This chain links TRBV5-1 with TRBJ1-1, with unresolved D. The CDR3 is 13 residues long. V was trimmed by 3 bases and J by 4 bases, leaving 10 bases between them. CDR1 and CDR2 (germline): SGHRS, YFSETQ.

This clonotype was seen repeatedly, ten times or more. The CDR3 DNA reads as TGTGCCAGCAGCTTGGATGCTAGCGGTAGTAAAGAGACCCAGTACTTC. Translation gives CASSLDASGSKETQYF. The V call is TRBV5-6, the J call TRBJ2-5; 7 nucleotides agree with TRBD2. The CDR3 is 16 residues long. The trim removed 0 bases at V and 3 bases at J, leaving 8 bases unmatched. Germline-derived CDR1 and CDR2 are SGHDT and YYEEEE.

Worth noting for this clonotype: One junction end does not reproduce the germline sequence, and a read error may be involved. This CDR3 reads CSAGDTAYEQYF. In DNA form, the CDR3 reads TGCAGTGCCGGGGACACCGCCTACGAGCAGTATTTC. The genes are TRBV20-1 and TRBJ2-7; D is possibly TRBD1 (6 bases). The CDR3 extends over 12 amino acids. Germline values: CDR1 DFQATT, CDR2 SNEGSKA (reference sequence).

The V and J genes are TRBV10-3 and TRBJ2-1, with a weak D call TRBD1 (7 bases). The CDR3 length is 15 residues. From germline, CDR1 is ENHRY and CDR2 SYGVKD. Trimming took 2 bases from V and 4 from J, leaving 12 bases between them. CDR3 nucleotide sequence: TGTGCCATCAGTGAGGCAGGGGGGCGATACAATGAGCAGTTCTTC. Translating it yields CAISEAGGRYNEQFF.